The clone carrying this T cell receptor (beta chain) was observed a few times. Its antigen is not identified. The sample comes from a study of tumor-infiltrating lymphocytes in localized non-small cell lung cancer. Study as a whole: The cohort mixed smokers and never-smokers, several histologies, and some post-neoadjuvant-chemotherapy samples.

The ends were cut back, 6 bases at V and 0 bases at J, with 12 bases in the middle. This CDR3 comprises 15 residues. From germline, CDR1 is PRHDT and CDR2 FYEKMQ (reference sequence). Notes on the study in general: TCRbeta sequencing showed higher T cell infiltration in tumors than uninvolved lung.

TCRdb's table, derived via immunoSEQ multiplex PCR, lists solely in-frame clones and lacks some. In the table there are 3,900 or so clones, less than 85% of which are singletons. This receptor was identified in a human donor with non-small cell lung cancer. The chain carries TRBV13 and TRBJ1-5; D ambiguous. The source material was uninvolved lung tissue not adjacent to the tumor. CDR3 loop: CASSAGEDSNQPQHF. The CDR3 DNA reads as TGTGCCAGCAGTGCTGGGGAGGATAGCAATCAGCCCCAGCATTTT.